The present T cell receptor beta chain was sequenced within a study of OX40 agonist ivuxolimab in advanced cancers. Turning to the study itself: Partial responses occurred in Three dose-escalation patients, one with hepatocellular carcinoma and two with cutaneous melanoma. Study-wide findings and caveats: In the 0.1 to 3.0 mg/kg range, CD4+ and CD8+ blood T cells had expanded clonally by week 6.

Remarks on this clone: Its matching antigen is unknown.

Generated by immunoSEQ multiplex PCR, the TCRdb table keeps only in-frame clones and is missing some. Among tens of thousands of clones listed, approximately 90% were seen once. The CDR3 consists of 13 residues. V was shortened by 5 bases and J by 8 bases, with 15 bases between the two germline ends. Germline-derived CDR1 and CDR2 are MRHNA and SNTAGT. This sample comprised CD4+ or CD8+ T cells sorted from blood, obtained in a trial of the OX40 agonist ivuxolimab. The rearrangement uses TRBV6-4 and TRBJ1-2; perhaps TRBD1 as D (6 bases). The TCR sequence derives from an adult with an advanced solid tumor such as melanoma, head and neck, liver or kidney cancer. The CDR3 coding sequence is TGTGCCAGCAGTAATACAGGGTTCACGGGCTACACCTTC. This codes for CASSNTGFTGYTF.